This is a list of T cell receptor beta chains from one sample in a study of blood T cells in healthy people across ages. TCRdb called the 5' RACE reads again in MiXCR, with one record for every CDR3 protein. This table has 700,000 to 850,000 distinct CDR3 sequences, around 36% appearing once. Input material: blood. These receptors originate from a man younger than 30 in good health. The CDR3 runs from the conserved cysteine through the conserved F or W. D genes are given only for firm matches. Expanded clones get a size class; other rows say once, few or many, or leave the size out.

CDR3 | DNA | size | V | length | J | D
CASSWTTGLTYEQFF | TGCGCCAGCAGCTGGACTACGGGACTGACCTACGAGCAGTTCTTC | once | TRBV5-1 | 15 | TRBJ2-1 | -
CASSLLMNTEAFF | TGCGCCAGCAGCTTGCTAATGAACACTGAAGCTTTCTTT | many | TRBV5-1 | 13 | TRBJ1-1 | -
CASSLGASGPTDTQYF | TGTGCCAGCAGCTTAGGGGCTAGCGGACCCACAGATACGCAGTATTTT | few | TRBV7-9 | 16 | TRBJ2-3 | TRBD2
CASSQLAGGSYNEQFF | TGCGCCAGCAGCCAACTAGCGGGGGGTTCGTACAATGAGCAGTTCTTC | few | TRBV4-1 | 16 | TRBJ2-1 | TRBD2
CASSQLYNEQFF | TGTGCCAGCAGCCAGCTATACAATGAGCAGTTCTTC | many | TRBV14 | 12 | TRBJ2-1 | -
CATTLGPGNTEAFF | TGTGCCACCACTCTGGGACCGGGGAACACTGAAGCTTTCTTT | - | TRBV10-3 | 14 | TRBJ1-1 | -
CASRRDSGEQYF | TGTGCCAGCAGGCGGGACAGCGGCGAGCAGTACTTC | - | TRBV12-3/TRBV12-4 | 12 | TRBJ2-7 | -
CATSIMGREAFF | TGTGCCACCAGCATTATGGGCCGTGAAGCTTTCTTT | many | TRBV15 | 12 | TRBJ1-1 | -
CASSLVTVTNEQFF | TGTGCCAGCAGCTTAGTTACGGTTACAAATGAGCAGTTCTTC | few | TRBV7-9 | 14 | TRBJ2-1 | -
CASSLGLSEKLFF | TGTGCCAGCAGCTTGGGACTCTCTGAAAAACTGTTTTTT | few | TRBV7-6 | 13 | TRBJ1-4 | -
CSAGTGIETQYF | TGCAGTGCCGGGACAGGGATAGAGACCCAGTACTTC | - | TRBV20-1 | 12 | TRBJ2-5 | TRBD1
CASSQGKGRLGSDEQFF | TGTGCCAGCAGCCAAGGGAAAGGGCGACTAGGGAGTGATGAGCAGTTCTTC | - | TRBV3-1 | 17 | TRBJ2-1 | -
CASSASPNTQYF | TGTGCCAGCAGCGCCAGCCCGAATACGCAGTATTTT | - | TRBV7-2 | 12 | TRBJ2-3 | -
CASSSSGQGLNQPQHF | TGTGCCAGCAGCTCTTCTGGACAGGGCCTCAATCAGCCCCAGCATTTT | once | TRBV7-2 | 16 | TRBJ1-5 | TRBD1
CSASPGGNYGYTF | TGCAGTGCTAGTCCAGGGGGTAACTATGGCTACACCTTC | - | TRBV20-1 | 13 | TRBJ1-2 | TRBD1
CASSFPTTDTQYF | TGCGCCAGCAGCTTCCCCACCACAGATACGCAGTATTTT | many | TRBV5-1 | 13 | TRBJ2-3 | -
CASSHPGTGNQPQHF | TGTGCCAGCAGCCACCCCGGGACAGGGAATCAGCCCCAGCATTTT | few | TRBV12-3/TRBV12-4 | 15 | TRBJ1-5 | TRBD1
CASSLEGIPNTEAFF | TGTGCCAGCAGCTTAGAGGGGATACCGAACACTGAAGCTTTCTTT | few | TRBV11-2 | 15 | TRBJ1-1 | -
CASRFQGTRSVGELFF | TGTGCCAGCAGGTTTCAGGGTACCCGGTCGGTCGGGGAGCTGTTTTTT | - | TRBV7-9 | 16 | TRBJ2-2 | -
CASSSSGEFQETQFF | TGCGCCAGCAGCTCGAGCGGGGAGTTCCAAGAGACCCAGTTCTTC | - | TRBV4-3 | 15 | TRBJ2-1 | TRBD2
CASSPRFDSSYEQYF | TGCGCCAGCAGCCCCCGATTCGACAGCTCCTACGAGCAGTACTTC | - | TRBV4-1 | 15 | TRBJ2-7 | -
CASSENGGYGYTF | TGTGCCAGCAGTGAAAACGGTGGCTATGGCTACACCTTC | - | TRBV6-1 | 13 | TRBJ1-2 | -
CASSPGQGTRAFF | TGTGCCAGCAGTCCCGGACAGGGAACTCGAGCTTTCTTT | - | TRBV12-3/TRBV12-4 | 13 | TRBJ1-1 | TRBD1
CASSPITSGSYNEQFF | TGTGCCAGCAGCCCCATAACTAGCGGTTCCTACAATGAGCAGTTCTTC | - | TRBV7-9 | 16 | TRBJ2-1 | TRBD2
CASSLASPNTEAFF | TGTGCCAGCAGTTTAGCGTCCCCAAACACTGAAGCTTTCTTT | many | TRBV12-3/TRBV12-4 | 14 | TRBJ1-1 | -
CASGGPWNTEAFF | TGTGCCAGCGGGGGACCCTGGAACACTGAAGCTTTCTTT | few | TRBV27 | 13 | TRBJ1-1 | -
CASSESPRGFGETQYF | TGTGCCAGCAGTGAATCCCCTCGGGGCTTCGGAGAGACCCAGTACTTC | - | TRBV25-1 | 16 | TRBJ2-5 | -
CASSLPQGTYNEQFF | TGTGCCAGCAGTTTACCCCAGGGGACCTACAATGAGCAGTTCTTC | few | TRBV28 | 15 | TRBJ2-1 | -
CASSQDAGNTEAFF | TGCGCCAGCAGCCAAGATGCCGGGAACACTGAAGCTTTCTTT | - | TRBV4-3 | 14 | TRBJ1-1 | -
CASNQGTYEQYF | TGTGCCAGCAACCAGGGCACCTACGAGCAGTACTTC | many | TRBV12-3/TRBV12-4 | 12 | TRBJ2-7 | -
CSASSGAIPYEQYF | TGCAGTGCTAGCAGCGGGGCAATCCCCTACGAGCAGTACTTC | - | TRBV20-1 | 14 | TRBJ2-7 | TRBD2